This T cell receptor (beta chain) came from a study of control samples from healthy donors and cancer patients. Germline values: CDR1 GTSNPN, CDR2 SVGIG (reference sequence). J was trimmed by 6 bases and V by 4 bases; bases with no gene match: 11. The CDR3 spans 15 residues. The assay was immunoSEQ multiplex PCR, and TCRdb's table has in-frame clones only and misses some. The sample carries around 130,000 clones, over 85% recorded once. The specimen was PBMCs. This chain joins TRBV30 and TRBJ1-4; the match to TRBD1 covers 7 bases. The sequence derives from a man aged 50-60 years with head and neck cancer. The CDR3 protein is CAWTRPTGLDEKLFF. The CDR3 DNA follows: TGTGCCTGGACCCGACCGACAGGGTTAGATGAAAAACTGTTTTTT.